What follows are 6 T cell receptor beta chains derived from one specimen sequenced in a study of shared clonotypes between healthy human individuals. Naive CD8 cells lacked CD45RO, underwent positive selection for CCR7 and left out terminally differentiated effector memory CD45RA+ cells. Only in-frame clones appear in the TCRdb table, and some are missing; sequencing was by immunoSEQ multiplex PCR. The sample holds about 2.1 million clones, just over 90% seen once. The sample was naive CD8+ T cells from PBMCs. These receptor sequences come from a man between 18 and 35 years old in good health. Some clones in this sample may be carry-over from other donors' samples.

This chain uses TRBV7-8 with TRBJ2-7, with 11 bases matching TRBD1. Germline assignment: CDR1 SGHVS and CDR2 FQNEAQ. The CDR3 has 15 amino acids. The V gene end was trimmed by 3 bases and the J gene end by 3 bases; junction bases not matched to a gene: 4. The CDR3 DNA is TGTGCCAGCAGCTTTACCGGGACAGGGGGCTACGAGCAGTACTTC. Translating gives CASSFTGTGGYEQYF.

This chain links TRBV28 with TRBJ2-1; weak D call: TRBD2 (6 bases). Germline V gene data show CDR1 as MDHEN and CDR2 as SYDVKM. The CDR3 extends over 15 amino acids. V was clipped by 1 base and J by 10 bases, with 17 bases between them. The DNA for the CDR3 is TGTGCCAGCAGTTTATTCGGGAGAGACAATGGGGAGCAGTTCTTC. This codes for CASSLFGRDNGEQFF.

This rearrangement joins TRBV4-1 to TRBJ1-1, with D possibly being TRBD1 (6 bases). CDR3 length: 14 amino acids. Germline V gene lookup returns CDR1 MGHRA and CDR2 YSYEKL. The V gene lost 4 bases and the J gene lost 7 bases, with 16 bases spanning the gap. Here the CDR3 DNA reads TGCGCCAGCAGCCCCTGGGCGGGGGCGTTTGAAGCTTTCTTT. It specifies CASSPWAGAFEAFF.

Regarding this clone: Other DNA sequences in this sample translate to the same CDR3. V gene TRBV29-1 combines with J gene TRBJ2-1, with D perhaps TRBD2 (5 bases). This CDR3 is 13 amino acids long. The V gene lost 6 bases and the J gene lost 2 bases, with 11 bases spanning the gap. CDR1 is SQVTM, CDR2 ANQGSEA, per germline. The CDR3 DNA follows: TGCAGCGTCGACGGACTCACCTACAATGAGCAGTTCTTC. Protein sequence: CSVDGLTYNEQFF.

This clone was seen a single time. This chain joins TRBV5-4 and TRBJ1-5; D is undetermined. V dropped 5 bases and J dropped 0 bases, with 6 bases sitting between them. Per the germline V gene, CDR1 is SGHNT and CDR2 is YYREEE (reference sequence). The CDR3 covers 13 residues. CDR3 sequence (DNA): TGTGCCAGCAGTACGAATAGCAATCAGCCCCAGCATTTT. It encodes CASSTNSNQPQHF.

The CDR3 DNA follows: TGTGCCATCAGTGATGAGGGACAGGGATACTCTAACTATGGCTACACCTTC. Protein product: CAISDEGQGYSNYGYTF. V usage is TRBV10-3 and J usage is TRBJ1-2, with TRBD1 identical over 9 bases. Germline CDR1 ENHRY, CDR2 SYGVKD. The CDR3 runs to 17 residues. Losses at the gene ends were 3 bases for V and 0 bases for J; bases not matched to a gene: 8.